Presented here are 27 T cell receptor beta chains from one specimen sequenced in a study of blood T cell repertoires in COVID-19. Data came from immunoSEQ multiplex PCR; TCRdb stores just in-frame clones and leaves some out. In the table there are 380,000 or so clones, 88% of which are singletons. Input material: PBMCs or T cells enriched from blood (not recorded which). The receptors shown here come from a woman aged 30 to 39 with acute COVID-19.

This rearrangement joins TRBV5-6 to TRBJ1-2, with TRBD1 identical over 8 bases. Germline CDR1 reads SGHDT; CDR2 reads YYEEEE. V lost 4 bases and J lost 8; bases outside the gene matches: 7. The CDR3 consists of 13 residues. The CDR3 loop reads CASSPGAGGGYTF. DNA for the CDR3: TGTGCCAGCAGCCCCGGGGCAGGGGGCGGCTACACCTTC.

This chain uses TRBV29-1 with TRBJ1-5, with TRBD1 as a possible D gene (5 bases). Trimming removed 4 bases at V and 4 bases at J, with 11 bases between. The CDR3 is 13 amino acids. Germline V gene sequence: CDR1 SQVTM, CDR2 ANQGSEA. The CDR3: CSVGQGTNQPQHF. The CDR3 DNA is TGCAGCGTTGGGCAGGGCACAAATCAGCCCCAGCATTTT.

The gene calls are TRBV5-1 and TRBJ1-2; D call uncertain. Trimming left V 1 base short and J 2 bases short, with 12 bases between. The CDR3 spans 15 residues. From germline, CDR1 is SGHRS and CDR2 YFSETQ. CDR3 in amino acids: CASSLRTGRNYGYTF. CDR3 nucleotides: TGCGCCAGCAGCTTGCGTACGGGAAGGAACTATGGCTACACCTTC.

The V call is TRBV5-5, the J call TRBJ2-5, with D possibly being TRBD1 (6 bases). The CDR3 runs to 15 residues. Trimming took 4 bases from V and 2 from J, leaving 15 bases between them. Germline CDR1 and CDR2: SGHKS and YYEKEE (reference sequence). For the CDR3, the DNA is TGTGCCAGCAGCCCCAACTACAGGGTACAAGAGACCCAGTACTTC. Translation: CASSPNYRVQETQYF.

This clone is a singleton in its sample. The V gene is TRBV15, the J gene TRBJ2-7; 11 positions agree with TRBD1. The V gene end was trimmed by 3 bases and the J gene end by 2 bases; junction bases not matched to a gene: 3. This CDR3 spans 15 amino acids. Germline CDR1 reads LNHNV; CDR2 reads YYDKDF (reference sequence). The CDR3 reads CATSRGTGGPYEQYF. The CDR3 coding sequence is TGTGCCACCAGCAGGGGGACAGGGGGACCCTACGAGCAGTACTTC.

The V and J genes are TRBV18 and TRBJ2-6; D possibly corresponds to TRBD1 (5 bases). Trimming took off 5 bases at V and 4 bases at J, with 15 bases between the two ends. Germline V gives CDR1 KGHSH, CDR2 LQKENI. The CDR3 contains 16 residues. This CDR3 reads CASSTTSGYGANVLTF. DNA of the CDR3: TGTGCCAGCTCAACCACATCAGGGTACGGGGCCAACGTCCTGACTTTC.

This clone appeared once. This chain joins TRBV5-4 and TRBJ2-5; TRBD1 is a possible D gene (5 bases). This CDR3 is 15 amino acids long. Germline V lookup: CDR1 SGHNT, CDR2 YYREEE (reference sequence). Trimming took off 0 bases at V and 2 bases at J, with 11 bases between the two ends. The CDR3 loop reads CASSLGAGRQETQYF. The CDR3 coding sequence is TGTGCCAGCAGCTTGGGGGCAGGGCGGCAAGAGACCCAGTACTTC.

The chain is built from TRBV4-3 and TRBJ1-5, with TRBD1 identical over 7 bases. Trimming at V came to 1 base and at J to 7 bases, leaving 7 bases not matched to a gene. There are 15 residues in the CDR3. Germline loops: CDR1 LGHNA, CDR2 YSLEER. The CDR3: CASSQGQGFSQPQHF. The DNA for the CDR3 is TGCGCCAGCAGCCAAGGACAGGGATTTTCCCAGCCCCAGCATTTT.

For the CDR3, the DNA is TGTGCCAGTAGCCCAGGTAGGGGCTACCCTAATGGCTACACCTTC. Translation: CASSPGRGYPNGYTF. This rearrangement joins TRBV19 to TRBJ1-2; D may be TRBD1 (5 bases). Germline V CDR1 and CDR2: LNHDA, SQIVND (reference sequence). The CDR3 spans 15 residues. V lost 6 bases, J lost 6 bases, and 20 bases lay in between.

This chain links TRBV27 with TRBJ2-1, with 8 bases lining up with TRBD2. With V trimmed by 2 bases and J by 9 bases, 15 bases remained unmatched. The CDR3 sequence is 17 residues long. The germline V gene encodes CDR1 MNHEY and CDR2 SMNVEV (reference sequence). This CDR3 reads CASSLDTGGRGRGEQFF. The CDR3 DNA sequence: TGTGCCAGCAGTTTAGATACGGGGGGGCGCGGTAGGGGTGAGCAGTTCTTC.

This clone was picked up a small number of times. The V call is TRBV6-1, the J call TRBJ2-5; D is possibly TRBD2 (6 bases). V lost 2 bases, J lost 4 bases, and 14 bases lay in between. Germline values: CDR1 MNHNS, CDR2 SASEGT. The CDR3 covers 15 residues. The CDR3 sequence: CASSEFGGFGETQYF. The CDR3, as DNA: TGTGCCAGCAGTGAATTTGGGGGGTTTGGAGAGACCCAGTACTTC.

This chain links TRBV18 with TRBJ1-1; tentative D call: TRBD1 (5 bases). In germline, CDR1 is KGHSH, CDR2 LQKENI. The CDR3 extends over 14 amino acids. V shed 8 bases and J shed 1 base, with 14 bases lying between them. CDR3 nucleotides: TGTGCCAGCCTGAGACTTACAGGGAACACTGAAGCTTTCTTT. As protein: CASLRLTGNTEAFF. Filled out from reference TRBV18 and TRBJ1-1, the complete variable domain reads NAGVMQNPRHLVRRRGQEARLRCSPMKGHSHVYWYRQLPEEGLKFMVYLQKENIIDESGMPKERFSAEFPKEGPSILRIQQVVRGDSAAYFCASLRLTGNTEAFFGQGTRLTVV.

The chain employs TRBV24-1 and TRBJ1-2; tentative D call: TRBD1 (5 bases). Germline V gene data show CDR1 as KGHDR and CDR2 as SFDVKD. This CDR3 is built from 12 residues. Trimming left V 6 bases short and J 7 bases short, with 11 bases between. The CDR3 DNA reads TGTGCCACCAGTACCCTTGGGGCTGGCTACACCTTC. Protein sequence: CATSTLGAGYTF.

The V and J genes are TRBV30 and TRBJ1-1; D possibly corresponds to TRBD1 (6 bases). CDR3 length equals 13 residues. The V end lost 5 bases, the J end lost 4 bases, and 14 bases lay between the germline ends. Germline CDR1 GTSNPN, CDR2 SVGIG (reference sequence). Here the CDR3 DNA reads TGTGCCTGGGAACCCAACAGGGCCACTGAAGCTTTCTTT. Translated: CAWEPNRATEAFF.

The chain couples TRBV29-1 to TRBJ1-2; D call uncertain. CDR1 is SQVTM and CDR2 is ANQGSEA in the germline V gene. CDR3 length: 13 residues. The ends were cut back, 5 bases at V and 2 bases at J, with 12 bases in the middle. The CDR3: CSVRPRLNYGYTF. The CDR3 DNA reads as TGCAGCGTTCGCCCCCGACTAAACTATGGCTACACCTTC.

The chain carries TRBV9 and TRBJ2-3, with 8 bases matching TRBD1. Germline V lookup: CDR1 SGDLS, CDR2 YYNGEE. Trimming cost V 4 bases and J 6 bases; bases outside gene matches: 7. This CDR3 contains 14 residues. CDR3 sequence: CASSPGTGFDTQYF. DNA for the CDR3: TGTGCCAGCAGCCCCGGGACAGGTTTTGATACGCAGTATTTT.

The rearrangement uses TRBV6-5 and TRBJ2-5; the match to TRBD1 covers 8 bases. The trim removed 6 bases at V and 6 bases at J, leaving 12 bases unmatched. Germline V gene data show CDR1 as MNHEY and CDR2 as SVGAGI. The CDR3 extends over 15 amino acids. CDR3 DNA: TGTGCCAGCAGAAACCGGACAGGGTTTAGGAAGACCCAGTACTTC. Amino acids: CASRNRTGFRKTQYF.

The V gene is TRBV5-1, the J gene TRBJ2-1, with 8 bases lining up with TRBD2. The CDR3 length is 15 residues. J was trimmed by 7 bases and V by 4 bases; bases with no gene match: 10. Germline V gives CDR1 SGHRS, CDR2 YFSETQ. The CDR3 spells CASSGSGGQGNEQFF. CDR3 DNA sequence: TGCGCCAGCAGCGGAAGCGGGGGCCAGGGAAATGAGCAGTTCTTC.

The chain recombines TRBV24-1 with TRBJ2-7, with 10 nucleotides matching TRBD1. Germline-derived CDR1 and CDR2 are KGHDR and SFDVKD. This CDR3 has 15 amino acids. The V segment lost 3 bases and the J segment 5 bases; nucleotides outside the gene matches: 6. Written as DNA, the CDR3 is TGTGCCACCAGTGATCCCGGGACAGGGGTCCACGAGCAGTACTTC. Its translation: CATSDPGTGVHEQYF.

J is TRBJ1-1 and V is TRBV18; D is unresolved. CDR3 size: 14 residues. Per the germline V gene, CDR1 is KGHSH and CDR2 is LQKENI. V dropped 2 bases and J dropped 3 bases, with 10 bases sitting between them. The chain's CDR3 is CASSPLSKYTEAFF. As DNA, the CDR3 is TGTGCCAGCTCACCATTAAGCAAATACACTGAAGCTTTCTTT.

The V call is TRBV30, the J call TRBJ2-2; perhaps TRBD2 as D (5 bases). Germline lookup yields CDR1 GTSNPN and CDR2 SVGIG (reference sequence). This CDR3 comprises 14 residues. V was cut by 1 base and J by 3 bases, with 9 bases left in between. CDR3 in DNA: TGTGCCTGGAGTGACGGTAGCGACACCGGGGAGCTGTTTTTT. It translates to CAWSDGSDTGELFF.

This chain uses TRBV24-1 with TRBJ2-7, with D possibly being TRBD2 (6 bases). The ends were cut back, 9 bases at V and 7 bases at J, with 12 bases in the middle. In germline, CDR1 is KGHDR, CDR2 SFDVKD. CDR3 size: 11 residues. CDR3 bases: TGTGCCACCTTTGCTCGGGGGGAGCAGTACTTC. Its translation: CATFARGEQYF.

This clone was recorded once. This chain uses TRBV30 with TRBJ1-1; D ambiguous. This CDR3 region has 11 residues. CDR1 and CDR2 from the germline V gene are GTSNPN and SVGIG (reference sequence). V shed 2 bases and J shed 6 bases, with 7 bases lying between them. CDR3: CAWSPGAEAFF. CDR3 nucleotides: TGTGCCTGGAGTCCGGGAGCTGAAGCTTTCTTT.

The chain couples TRBV7-3 to TRBJ2-1; tentative D call: TRBD2 (6 bases). The germline V gene has CDR1 SGHTA and CDR2 FQGTGA. The CDR3 sequence is 13 residues long. Trimming removed 5 bases from V and 6 bases from J, with 11 bases in between. As DNA, the CDR3 is TGTGCCAGCAGCGCGGGGCGGGCCAATGAGCAGTTCTTC. This sequence encodes CASSAGRANEQFF. Complete variable domain (other parts from reference TRBV7-3 and TRBJ2-1): GAGVSQTPSNKVTEKGKYVELRCDPISGHTALYWYRQSLGQGPEFLIYFQGTGAADDSGLPNDRFFAVRPEGSVSTLKIQRTERGDSAVYLCASSAGRANEQFFGPGTRLTVL.

The V and J genes are TRBV5-4 and TRBJ1-4; D uncertain. V shed 1 base and J shed 3 bases, with 7 bases lying between them. Germline assignment: CDR1 SGHNT and CDR2 YYREEE (reference sequence). This CDR3 region has 14 residues. The CDR3 region has the DNA TGTGCCAGCAGCTTGATGGGAGCTAATGAAAAACTGTTTTTT. Protein product: CASSLMGANEKLFF.

The CDR3 sequence is CASSSGEIYEQYF. The CDR3, as DNA: TGCGCCAGCAGTAGCGGGGAGATTTACGAGCAGTACTTC. The chain links TRBV10-2 to TRBJ2-7, with TRBD2 matching over 7 bases. The length of the CDR3 is 13 residues. Germline CDR1 and CDR2: WSHSY and SAAADI. J gave up 4 bases and V 5 bases, and 5 bases lay outside the gene matches.

The V gene is TRBV18, the J gene TRBJ2-7; 11 positions match TRBD1. V lost 5 bases to trimming and J lost 5 bases; unmatched junction nucleotides: 2. CDR3 length: 13 residues. Germline assignment: CDR1 KGHSH and CDR2 LQKENI. The CDR3 region has the DNA TGTGCCAGCTCAGGACAGGGGGCAAACGAGCAGTACTTC. Its protein is CASSGQGANEQYF.